The 15 T cell receptor beta chains below all came from one sample that was sequenced in a study of blood T cell repertoires in COVID-19. Sequencing was performed with immunoSEQ multiplex PCR; in TCRdb, only in-frame clones are kept and a portion is missing. The sample shows hundreds of thousands of clones, about nine tenths of them seen only once. Specimen: peripheral blood. The origin of the receptors is a man in his sixties who had recovered from COVID-19.

This chain connects TRBV6-6 to TRBJ2-4, with unresolved D. This CDR3 has 11 amino acids. CDR1 and CDR2 from the germline V gene are MNHNY and SVGAGI (reference sequence). Between the trimmed V and J ends, which lost 4 bases and 5 bases, there was a span of 3 bases. Here the CDR3 DNA reads TGTGCCAGCAGTTCCGAAAACATTCAGTACTTC. Protein: CASSSENIQYF.

The rearrangement uses TRBV9 and TRBJ2-5; TRBD1 might be the D (5 bases). Germline V gene sequence: CDR1 SGDLS, CDR2 YYNGEE. Trimming left V 0 bases short and J 4 bases short, with 13 bases between. The CDR3 sequence is 15 residues long. The CDR3 coding sequence is TGTGCCAGCAGCGTAGATGGCAGGGTCAGAGAGACCCAGTACTTC. Translation: CASSVDGRVRETQYF.

The J gene is TRBJ2-2, the V gene TRBV3-1 (or the pseudogene TRBV3-2), with 11 bases aligning to TRBD2. CDR1 and CDR2 (germline): LGHDT, YNNKEL (reference sequence). The CDR3 runs to 16 residues. Trimming removed 5 bases from V and 4 bases from J; junction bases left unmatched: 6. The CDR3 region has the DNA TGTGCCAGCAGCTTTAGCGGGGGGGCGCGCACCGGGGAGCTGTTTTTT. Residues: CASSFSGGARTGELFF.

The chain uses TRBV11-2 and TRBJ2-1; weak D call: TRBD2 (5 bases). Germline CDR1 is SGHAT and CDR2 is FQNNGV. The length of the CDR3 is 14 residues. The V and J ends lost 4 bases and 3 bases respectively, with 10 bases between them. The CDR3 sequence: CASSSARVYNEQFF. CDR3 coding DNA: TGTGCCAGCAGCTCAGCGAGGGTCTACAATGAGCAGTTCTTC.

The V gene is TRBV6-5, the J gene TRBJ2-7, with a tentative D call TRBD1 (5 bases). The CDR3 sequence is 14 residues long. Trimming removed 6 bases from V and 5 bases from J, with 17 bases in between. The germline V gene encodes CDR1 MNHEY and CDR2 SVGAGI. DNA for the CDR3: TGTGCCAGCAGGTCAGGGTGGGAATTGCACGAGCAGTACTTC. Translation: CASRSGWELHEQYF.

This clone was seen only once. This chain connects TRBV19 to TRBJ1-5; D is undetermined. In germline, CDR1 is LNHDA, CDR2 SQIVND (reference sequence). The V and J ends lost 7 bases and 3 bases respectively, with 19 bases between them. The CDR3 extends over 16 amino acids. In DNA, the CDR3 is TGTGCCAGTACCAGAGTCGGAACAGACAACAATCAGCCCCAGCATTTT. Protein product: CASTRVGTDNNQPQHF.

V gene TRBV18 combines with J gene TRBJ2-4; D might be TRBD2 (5 bases). Germline lookup yields CDR1 KGHSH and CDR2 LQKENI. Trimming took 3 bases from V and 5 from J, leaving 11 bases between them. This CDR3 is built from 14 residues. CDR3 coding DNA: TGTGCCAGCTCACCGCCCGCACTAGAAAACATTCAGTACTTC. It codes for CASSPPALENIQYF.

V and J are TRBV6-2 or TRBV6-3 and TRBJ2-7, with a weak D call TRBD1 (6 bases). This CDR3 is 14 amino acids long. Germline V gene lookup returns CDR1 MNHEY and CDR2 SVGEGT. Between the trimmed V and J ends, which lost 6 bases and 0 bases, there was a span of 12 bases. The CDR3 DNA follows: TGTGCCAGCAGCAGAACAGGGCCCTCCTACGAGCAGTACGTC. Amino acid sequence: CASSRTGPSYEQYV.

The chain carries TRBV6-5 and TRBJ2-7, with TRBD1 identical over 9 bases. J lost 0 bases, V lost 0 bases, and 3 bases had no gene match. Per germline, CDR1 MNHEY and CDR2 SVGAGI. CDR3 length equals 16 residues. This CDR3 reads CASSYSYRGHSYEQYF. The CDR3 coding sequence is TGTGCCAGCAGTTACTCGTACAGGGGGCACTCCTACGAGCAGTACTTC.

The chain carries TRBV7-2 and TRBJ2-6, with D unresolved. The germline CDR1 and CDR2 sequences are SGHTA and FQGNSA. There are 16 residues in the CDR3. V lost 1 base and J lost 0, with 7 bases in between. CDR3 in DNA: TGTGCCAGCAGCTTAGGCCCGGGCTCTGGGGCCAACGTCCTGACTTTC. Amino acid sequence: CASSLGPGSGANVLTF.

The J gene is TRBJ1-6, the V gene TRBV19; D is ambiguous. V was cut by 6 bases and J by 0 bases, with 9 bases left in between. CDR1 is LNHDA, CDR2 SQIVND, per germline (reference sequence). The CDR3 consists of 15 residues. The CDR3 sequence is CASRRANSYNSPLHF. CDR3 sequence (DNA): TGTGCCAGTAGGAGGGCGAACTCCTATAATTCACCCCTCCACTTT.

The V call is TRBV10-3, the J call TRBJ2-7; a possible D gene is TRBD1 (5 bases). The V end lost 5 bases, the J end lost 0 bases, and 14 bases lay between the germline ends. The CDR3 is 15 residues long. The germline CDR1 and CDR2 sequences are ENHRY and SYGVKD. CDR3 sequence reads: CAISPTAPSSYEQYF. CDR3 bases: TGTGCCATCAGTCCGACAGCCCCAAGCTCCTACGAGCAGTACTTC.

This chain joins TRBV21-1 and TRBJ2-3; the table assigns TRBD2, which was not confirmed against the DNA. TRBV21-1 is a known pseudogene. The CDR3 has 20 residues. CDR3 DNA sequence: TGTGCCGGCAGCAACACGGAGAAGGGTACTAGCGGGGTTTGTGGAGATACGCAGTATTTT. Translation: CAGSNTEKGTSGVCGDTQYF.

The gene calls are TRBV19 and TRBJ1-5, with 8 bases fitting TRBD1. The CDR3 is 16 amino acids. V was clipped by 3 bases and J by 0 bases; unmatched bases: 4. The V gene's germline CDR1 is LNHDA and CDR2 SQIVND (reference sequence). For the CDR3, the DNA is TGTGCCAGTAGTATGCGCCAGGGGGCTAGCAATCAGCCCCAGCATTTT. Translation gives CASSMRQGASNQPQHF.

The gene calls are TRBV7-2 and TRBJ2-1; D possibly corresponds to TRBD1 (6 bases). V lost 5 bases and J 8 bases, leaving 16 bases between the germline ends. CDR1 and CDR2 from the germline V gene are SGHTA and FQGNSA. CDR3 length equals 14 residues. The CDR3 coding sequence is TGTGCCAGCAGCCTAACCCGGGACAAAGATGAGCAGTTCTTC. Encoded protein: CASSLTRDKDEQFF.